Following are 23 T cell receptor beta chains from one sample sequenced in a study of technical replicates of blood from four donors. The method was immunoSEQ multiplex PCR; TCRdb's version includes in-frame clones alone and lacks a portion of them. The sample contains about 72,000 clones, around 95% of which appear only once. Sample: T cells isolated from PBMCs. These receptors were collected from a human donor in good health.

The V gene is TRBV27, the J gene TRBJ2-7; D is perhaps TRBD1 (6 bases). The V gene's germline CDR1 is MNHEY and CDR2 SMNVEV (reference sequence). The V end lost 5 bases, the J end lost 2 bases, and 25 bases lay between the germline ends. This CDR3 is 18 amino acids long. The CDR3, as DNA: TGTGCCAGCAGTCTCATGGCCGTATACGGACAGAACACCTACGAGCAGTACTTC. Amino acids: CASSLMAVYGQNTYEQYF.

The J gene is TRBJ1-2, the V gene TRBV28, with D possibly matching TRBD1 (5 bases). The germline gives CDR1 MDHEN, CDR2 SYDVKM. The V gene lost 4 bases and the J gene lost 5 bases, with 14 bases spanning the gap. The CDR3 has 14 amino acids. The CDR3 nucleotides read TGTGCCAGCAGTTGGCGGGACGGATCATATGGCTACACCTTC. Translated, it gives CASSWRDGSYGYTF.

The genes are TRBV7-6 and TRBJ1-1; 8 positions agree with TRBD1. This CDR3 has 15 residues. The junction had 7 bases not matched to a gene; V was cut back by 3 bases and J by 4 bases. Germline CDR1 reads SGHVS; CDR2 reads FNYEAQ. The CDR3, as DNA: TGTGCCAGCAGCTTCGGGGCCACAGGGGGCACTGAAGCTTTCTTT. Translation gives CASSFGATGGTEAFF.

The genes are TRBV7-9 and TRBJ1-1; weak D call: TRBD1 (5 bases). The CDR3 extends over 16 amino acids. V lost 1 base to trimming and J lost 0 bases, with 12 bases between them. The germline V gene has CDR1 SEHNR and CDR2 FQNEAQ (reference sequence). CDR3: CASSLGQHGMNTEAFF. CDR3 bases: TGTGCCAGCAGCTTAGGACAGCACGGTATGAACACTGAAGCTTTCTTT.

In this sample, this clone turned up once. The chain recombines TRBV18 with TRBJ2-5; tentatively, D is TRBD1 (5 bases). The CDR3 sequence is 14 residues long. Germline V gene lookup returns CDR1 KGHSH and CDR2 LQKENI. Trimming cost V 0 bases and J 5 bases, with 10 bases left between them. The CDR3 DNA follows: TGTGCCAGCTCACCACCAACAGGCAGGGAGACCCAGTACTTC. Encoded protein: CASSPPTGRETQYF.

The chain uses TRBV4-1 and TRBJ2-6, with 13 positions matching TRBD2. This CDR3 region has 19 residues. Germline-derived CDR1 and CDR2 are MGHRA and YSYEKL. J was trimmed by 3 bases and V by 4 bases; bases with no gene match: 9. CDR3 sequence reads: CASSPPGTSGVFGANVLTF. The CDR3 coding sequence is TGCGCCAGCAGCCCTCCGGGGACTAGCGGGGTGTTTGGGGCCAACGTCCTGACTTTC.

The gene calls are TRBV6-5 and TRBJ1-6; TRBD1 might be the D (6 bases). With 0 bases removed from V and 5 bases from J, the gap between germline ends came to 11 bases. The germline gives CDR1 MNHEY, CDR2 SVGAGI. The CDR3 runs 16 residues. As DNA, the CDR3 is TGTGCCAGCAGTTACTCCCCGACAGGCGATAATTCACCCCTCCACTTT. This encodes CASSYSPTGDNSPLHF.

V gene TRBV6-5 combines with J gene TRBJ1-5; 9 bases line up with TRBD1. CDR1 is MNHEY and CDR2 is SVGAGI in the germline V gene. V lost 6 bases, J lost 6 bases, and 6 bases stayed unmatched. CDR3 length equals 14 residues. The CDR3 DNA sequence: TGTGCCAGCAGCAAACAGGGGGCTATTCAGCCCCAGCATTTT. Residues: CASSKQGAIQPQHF.

The sample holds one count of this clone. The chain is built from TRBV9 and TRBJ1-2, with no clear D. CDR1 and CDR2 from the germline V gene are SGDLS and YYNGEE. The V and J ends lost 0 bases and 4 bases respectively, with 13 bases between them. The CDR3 sequence is 15 residues long. The CDR3 DNA follows: TGTGCCAGCAGCGTAGGAGCGGACGGCTCCTATGGCTACACCTTC. It codes for CASSVGADGSYGYTF. The variable domain in full, completed from reference TRBV9 and TRBJ1-2, reads DSGVTQTPKHLITATGQRVTLRCSPRSGDLSVYWYQQSLDQGLQFLIQYYNGEERAKGNILERFSAQQFPDLHSELNLSSLELGDSALYFCASSVGADGSYGYTFGSGTRLTVV.

The rearrangement joins TRBV28 to TRBJ1-1; D is perhaps TRBD1 (6 bases). CDR1 and CDR2 from the germline V gene are MDHEN and SYDVKM. With 3 bases removed from V and 6 bases from J, the gap between germline ends came to 17 bases. The CDR3 totals 15 residues. The CDR3 loop reads CASSFSGQRASEAFF. The CDR3 DNA sequence: TGTGCCAGCAGTTTTTCCGGACAGAGGGCTTCTGAAGCTTTCTTT.

The chain's CDR3 is CSARSEGGTEAFF. The CDR3 region has the DNA TGCAGCGCAAGGTCGGAGGGAGGCACTGAAGCTTTCTTT. The chain couples TRBV29-1 to TRBJ1-1; D gene ambiguous. The V and J ends lost 7 bases and 4 bases respectively, with 16 bases between them. Per germline, CDR1 SQVTM and CDR2 ANQGSEA. The CDR3 is 13 amino acids.

The V gene is TRBV6-5, the J gene TRBJ2-1; the match to TRBD2 covers 13 bases. This CDR3 is built from 16 residues. CDR1 is MNHEY and CDR2 is SVGAGI in the germline V gene. J was trimmed by 9 bases and V by 4 bases; bases with no gene match: 9. CDR3 DNA: TGTGCCAGCAGTTCCGGGACTAGCGGGGTTTTTAGTGAGCAGTTCTTC. It yields the protein CASSSGTSGVFSEQFF.

The rearrangement uses TRBV30 and TRBJ1-5, with a tentative D call TRBD1 (5 bases). The V end was cut by 2 bases, the J end by 6 bases, with 14 bases between. The CDR3 extends over 14 amino acids. Germline values: CDR1 GTSNPN, CDR2 SVGIG (reference sequence). CDR3 DNA: TGTGCCTGGAGTCTCGGGGGGGACCGTCAGCCCCAGCATTTT. Protein: CAWSLGGDRQPQHF.

V is TRBV23-1 and J is TRBJ2-7, with 11 bases fitting TRBD2. TRBV23-1 is sorted into the ORF group, with uncertain function. The CDR3 extends over 17 amino acids. Trimming at V came to 2 bases and at J to 4 bases, leaving 10 bases not matched to a gene. The DNA for the CDR3 is TGCGCCAGCAGTCAAATGATTAGCGGGAGGGGTCTTTACGAGCAGTACTTC. Encoded protein: CASSQMISGRGLYEQYF.

Only one count was recorded for this clone. V gene TRBV11-2 combines with J gene TRBJ2-1, with a tentative D call TRBD2 (6 bases). V shed 5 bases and J shed 7 bases, with 15 bases lying between them. From germline, CDR1 is SGHAT and CDR2 FQNNGV. CDR3 length: 14 residues. Written as DNA, the CDR3 is TGTGCCAGCAGCAACGGAGGGCCACCAAATGAGCAGTTCTTC. Protein sequence: CASSNGGPPNEQFF.

This clone was seen once. V and J are TRBV19 and TRBJ2-5, with D possibly being TRBD1 (6 bases). V lost 2 bases and J lost 9, with 16 bases in between. The CDR3 runs 14 residues. The germline gives CDR1 LNHDA, CDR2 SQIVND (reference sequence). The CDR3 DNA reads as TGTGCCAGTAGTATATCAGGGGCGCGTAAATCCCAGTACTTC. Translating it yields CASSISGARKSQYF.

The chain links TRBV5-1 to TRBJ2-7, with 7 bases lining up with TRBD1. The CDR3 has 14 amino acids. The V gene's germline CDR1 is SGHRS and CDR2 YFSETQ. V shed 6 bases and J 5 bases; nucleotides not matched to a gene: 11. Written as DNA, the CDR3 is TGCGCCAGCACCCCGACAGGGCGGGCCGACGAGCAGTACTTC. It yields the protein CASTPTGRADEQYF.

The CDR3: CASSLITGGGAKNIQYF. CDR3 in DNA: TGTGCCAGCAGCTTGATAACGGGTGGCGGGGCCAAAAACATTCAGTACTTC. This rearrangement joins TRBV11-3 to TRBJ2-4, with a possible D match to TRBD2 (5 bases). The germline V and J ends were trimmed by 3 bases and 1 base, with 16 bases remaining between them. The V gene's germline CDR1 is SGHNT and CDR2 YENEEA. The CDR3 is 17 residues long.

The chain is built from TRBV29-1 and TRBJ2-2, with D perhaps matching TRBD2 (5 bases). The V and J ends lost 0 bases and 6 bases respectively, with 8 bases between them. The CDR3 runs 13 residues. Germline lookup yields CDR1 SQVTM and CDR2 ANQGSEA. The CDR3 protein is CSVEDIGAGELFF. CDR3 nucleotides: TGCAGCGTTGAAGATATCGGGGCCGGGGAGCTGTTTTTT.

This chain links TRBV7-8 with TRBJ2-7, with TRBD2 matching 7 bases. This CDR3 region has 15 residues. The germline gives CDR1 SGHVS, CDR2 FQNEAQ. V gave up 5 bases and J gave up 4 bases; unmatched junction bases: 11. CDR3: CASSPLGREEYEQYF. The DNA of the CDR3 is TGTGCCAGCAGCCCCCTGGGGAGGGAGGAGTACGAGCAGTACTTC.

CDR3 nucleotides: TGTGCCAGCAGCGTAAGCACAGCGAACACCGGGGAGCTGTTTTTT. Its protein product is CASSVSTANTGELFF. V usage is TRBV25-1 and J usage is TRBJ2-2; D is unresolved. The CDR3 consists of 15 residues. V was trimmed by 6 bases and J by 0 bases, leaving 11 bases between them. CDR1 and CDR2 from the germline V gene are MGHDK and SYGVNS.

The chain couples TRBV5-1 to TRBJ1-4; TRBD1 is a possible D gene (6 bases). V gave up 4 bases and J gave up 4 bases, with 20 bases separating them. CDR3 length equals 17 residues. Germline V CDR1 and CDR2: SGHRS, YFSETQ. CDR3 in DNA: TGCGCCAGCAGCAGGGGACACGGAGCCGTTCTTAATGAAAAACTGTTTTTT. Translating it yields CASSRGHGAVLNEKLFF.

J is TRBJ1-4 and V is TRBV5-1, with no clear D. CDR3 length: 13 residues. Germline values: CDR1 SGHRS, CDR2 YFSETQ. V was trimmed by 5 bases and J by 7 bases, leaving 12 bases between them. The CDR3 region has the DNA TGCGCCAGCAGGGGGAGGGCAGCTGAAAAACTGTTTTTT. The encoded protein is CASRGRAAEKLFF.